The 7 T cell receptor beta chains below were found in one sample sequenced in a study of T cell responses to AZD1222 COVID-19 vaccine. Some clones are missing from TCRdb's copy, which holds only in-frame ones; the method was immunoSEQ multiplex PCR. The sample has roughly 130,000 clones, approximately 92% seen once. Sequences were derived from peripheral blood, sampled 28 days after the second AZD1222 dose. These receptors all come from an adult who received the AZD1222 COVID-19 vaccine.

V usage is TRBV7-8 and J usage is TRBJ2-7, with D unresolved. The germline gives CDR1 SGHVS, CDR2 FQNEAQ. Trimming took off 1 base at V and 2 bases at J, with 6 bases between the two ends. The CDR3 is 13 amino acids. The CDR3 loop reads CASSLEAPYEQYF. Here the CDR3 DNA reads TGTGCCAGCAGCTTAGAGGCCCCCTACGAGCAGTACTTC.

This sequence joins TRBV29-1 and TRBJ1-5; a possible D gene is TRBD1 (5 bases). This CDR3 contains 12 residues. V lost 3 bases and J 3 bases, leaving 6 bases between the germline ends. The germline gives CDR1 SQVTM, CDR2 ANQGSEA. The CDR3 nucleotides read TGCAGCGTTGAGGGGGACAATCAGCCCCAGCATTTT. Translated, it gives CSVEGDNQPQHF.

The rearrangement uses TRBV5-1 and TRBJ2-2; a weak D match, TRBD2 (5 bases). The CDR3 contains 14 residues. The V end lost 4 bases, the J end lost 6 bases, and 13 bases lay between the germline ends. Per the germline V gene, CDR1 is SGHRS and CDR2 is YFSETQ. CDR3 in amino acids: CASSPGPGSGELFF. The CDR3 coding sequence is TGCGCCAGCAGCCCTGGCCCGGGGTCCGGGGAGCTGTTTTTT.

The rearrangement links TRBV19 to TRBJ2-3; 11 bases are shared with TRBD2. The CDR3 runs to 15 residues. Germline trimming cut 1 base from V and 5 bases from J; bases unmatched to any gene: 2. Germline CDR1 is LNHDA and CDR2 is SQIVND (reference sequence). The CDR3 DNA reads as TGTGCCAGTAGTATAGTAGCGGGAGGGGAAGATACGCAGTATTTT. Encoded protein: CASSIVAGGEDTQYF.

For this clone: Other DNA sequences in this specimen translate into the identical CDR3. This CDR3 is CASSLTGTGELFF. In DNA, the CDR3 is TGTGCCAGCAGCTTGACAGGCACCGGGGAGCTGTTTTTT. The chain has TRBV7-3 and TRBJ2-2; a weak D match, TRBD1 (6 bases). This CDR3 is 13 amino acids long. Between the trimmed V and J ends, which lost 3 bases and 4 bases, there was a span of 6 bases. Germline V gene data show CDR1 as SGHTA and CDR2 as FQGTGA.

This clone was counted a single time. Written as DNA, the CDR3 is TGTGCCAGCAGCAAACTCGAAAACAATGAGCAGTTCTTC. It translates to CASSKLENNEQFF. The chain uses TRBV28 and TRBJ2-1; D gene uncertain. The germline V and J ends were trimmed by 6 bases and 5 bases, with 11 bases remaining between them. The CDR3 loop spans 13 amino acids. The germline V gene has CDR1 MDHEN and CDR2 SYDVKM.

The table lists this clone with a few counts. The V call is TRBV9, the J call TRBJ2-4; a possible D gene is TRBD2 (6 bases). This CDR3 is built from 16 residues. Germline CDR1 reads SGDLS; CDR2 reads YYNGEE. Trimming removed 3 bases from V and 1 base from J, with 14 bases in between. The CDR3 region is CASSGGNYGAKNIQYF. CDR3 nucleotide sequence: TGTGCCAGCAGCGGCGGGAACTATGGGGCCAAAAACATTCAGTACTTC.